The T cell receptor (beta chain) described here comes from a study of cytomegalovirus exposure and HLA in healthy donors. PCR was performed using 60 Vbeta and 13 Jbeta primers. TCRdb's copy holds only in-frame clones and misses some; the assay was immunoSEQ multiplex PCR. This sample has more than 150,000 clones; around 80% occur once, and the top ten carry 1.5% to 1.7%. This CDR3 has 13 amino acids. Trimming pared 5 bases from V and 0 bases from J, leaving 7 bases between. Germline CDR1 SEHNR, CDR2 FQNEAQ (reference sequence). The chain is built from TRBV7-9 and TRBJ1-1; D is uncertain. Sequenced: PBMCs. This receptor was taken from a man aged 40-50 years in good health and CMV-seronegative. DNA for the CDR3: TGTGCCAGCAGCGGAGAGGTGAACACTGAAGCTTTCTTT. This encodes CASSGEVNTEAFF.